This T cell receptor beta chain was captured by sequencing in a study of blood T cell repertoires in COVID-19. Study details: The United States, Italy and Spain were the sources of the acute and convalescent COVID-19 samples. T cells, B-cell-depleted T cells, or PBMCs provided the cDNA or gDNA that served as material.

This clone was found a few times. Per the study methods: Amplification of reference gene primers was used by the study to estimate nucleated cell counts. Only in-frame clones appear in the TCRdb table, and some are missing; sequencing was by immunoSEQ multiplex PCR. The DNA gave D and trimming, while V, J and clone size come from that table. The table records about 210,000 clones, approximately 84% of them present only once. The J segment lost 10 bases and the V segment lost 4 bases, leaving 2 bases of the junction unmatched. Germline V lookup: CDR1 SGHKS, CDR2 YYEKEE (reference sequence). The CDR3 loop spans 11 amino acids.

The receptor was isolated from a woman of 80 years or more with COVID-19, enrolled during active disease. Sequenced: peripheral blood. The rearrangement links TRBV5-5 to TRBJ2-1, with 7 bases lining up with TRBD2. The CDR3 DNA reads as TGTGCCAGCAGCGTCGGGGGGGAGCAGTTCTTC. Protein: CASSVGGEQFF.